The entry below gives a single TCR beta chain sequence along with its context. Its antigen is unidentified. The sample belongs to a study of CD8 T cells in Susac syndrome. General study findings and limits: Acknowledgment was made by the study that its TCR sequencing and HLA analysis involved a relatively small number of individuals.

The CDR3 is 16 amino acids. CDR1 DFQATT and CDR2 SNEGSKA come from the germline V gene (reference sequence). The junction had 5 bases not matched to a gene; V was cut back by 3 bases and J by 0 bases. RNA amounts of about 0.5 to 1 ug underwent reverse transcription with random hexamers. By means of immunoSEQ multiplex PCR, TCR beta CDR3 spanning 54 Vbeta and 13 Jbeta underwent amplification. TCRdb independently ran MiXCR on the immunoSEQ multiplex PCR reads; one entry per CDR3 protein. The sample yields approximately 210,000 distinct CDR3 sequences, 95% seen once. TCR beta sequencing was performed on blood CD8+ and CD4+ T cells.

Sequencing used CD4+ T cells from PBMCs. The clonotype originates from a human donor with multiple sclerosis. V and J are TRBV20-1 and TRBJ1-6, with TRBD1 matching 7 bases. CDR3 residues: CSASRGLGSYNSPLHF. In DNA form, the CDR3 reads TGCAGTGCTAGTAGGGGGCTGGGCTCCTATAATTCACCCCTCCACTTT.